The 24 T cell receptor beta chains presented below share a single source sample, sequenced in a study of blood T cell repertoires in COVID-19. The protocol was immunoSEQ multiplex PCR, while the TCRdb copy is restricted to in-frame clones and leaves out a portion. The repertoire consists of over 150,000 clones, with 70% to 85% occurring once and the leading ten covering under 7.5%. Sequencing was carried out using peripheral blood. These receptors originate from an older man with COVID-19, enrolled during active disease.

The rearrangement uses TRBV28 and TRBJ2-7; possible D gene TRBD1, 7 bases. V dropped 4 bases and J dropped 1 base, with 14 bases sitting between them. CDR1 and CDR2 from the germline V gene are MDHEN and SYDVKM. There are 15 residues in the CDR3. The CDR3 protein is CASSSTGRRSYEQYF. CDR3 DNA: TGTGCCAGCAGTTCGACAGGGAGGAGGTCCTACGAGCAGTACTTC.

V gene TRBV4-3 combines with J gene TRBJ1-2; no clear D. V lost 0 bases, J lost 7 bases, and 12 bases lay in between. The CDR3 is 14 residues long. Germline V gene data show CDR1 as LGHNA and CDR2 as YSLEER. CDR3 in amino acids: CASSQDRLGRGYTF. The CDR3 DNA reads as TGCGCCAGCAGCCAAGATCGACTTGGTCGTGGCTACACCTTC.

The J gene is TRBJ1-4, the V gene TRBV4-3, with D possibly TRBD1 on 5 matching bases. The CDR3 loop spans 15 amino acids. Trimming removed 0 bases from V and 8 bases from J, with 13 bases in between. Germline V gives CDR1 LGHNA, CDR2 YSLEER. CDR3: CASSQEARVTEKLFF. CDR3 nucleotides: TGCGCCAGCAGCCAAGAGGCCAGGGTTACAGAAAAACTGTTTTTT.

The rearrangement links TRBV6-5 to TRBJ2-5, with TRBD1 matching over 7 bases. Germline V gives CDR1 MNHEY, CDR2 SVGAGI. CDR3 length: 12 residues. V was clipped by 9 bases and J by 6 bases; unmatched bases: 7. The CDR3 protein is CASTTGSQTQYF. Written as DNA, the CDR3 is TGTGCCAGTACGACAGGGTCGCAGACCCAGTACTTC.

CDR3 DNA sequence: TGTGCCAGCAGTTTATTAGCACGCCAGCCCGGGGAGCTGTTTTTT. Its translation: CASSLLARQPGELFF. V and J are TRBV28 and TRBJ2-2; D not resolved. Trimming took off 1 base at V and 6 bases at J, with 12 bases between the two ends. There are 15 residues in the CDR3. The germline V gene encodes CDR1 MDHEN and CDR2 SYDVKM.

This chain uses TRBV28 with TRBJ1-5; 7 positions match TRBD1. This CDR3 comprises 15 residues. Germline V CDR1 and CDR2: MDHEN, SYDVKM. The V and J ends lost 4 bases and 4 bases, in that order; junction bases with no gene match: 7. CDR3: CASSSTPGGNQPQHF. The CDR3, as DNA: TGTGCCAGCAGTTCAACCCCAGGGGGAAATCAGCCCCAGCATTTT.

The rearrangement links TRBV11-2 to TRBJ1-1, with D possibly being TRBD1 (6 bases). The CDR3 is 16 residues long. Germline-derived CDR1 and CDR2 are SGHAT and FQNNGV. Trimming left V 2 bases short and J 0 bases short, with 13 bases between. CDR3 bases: TGTGCCAGCAGCTTACGGGACAACCCCATGAACACTGAAGCTTTCTTT. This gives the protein CASSLRDNPMNTEAFF.

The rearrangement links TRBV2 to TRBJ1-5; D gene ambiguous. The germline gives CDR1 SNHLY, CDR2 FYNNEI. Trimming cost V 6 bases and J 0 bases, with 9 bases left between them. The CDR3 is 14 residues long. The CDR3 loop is CASSQDYSNQPQHF. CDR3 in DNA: TGTGCCAGCAGCCAGGATTATAGCAATCAGCCCCAGCATTTT.

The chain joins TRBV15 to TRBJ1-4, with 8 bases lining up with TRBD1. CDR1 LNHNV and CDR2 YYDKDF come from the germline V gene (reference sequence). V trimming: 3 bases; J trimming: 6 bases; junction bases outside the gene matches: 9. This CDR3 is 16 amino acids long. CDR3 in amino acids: CATSRGTGGYYEKLFF. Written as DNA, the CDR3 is TGTGCCACCAGCAGGGGCACAGGGGGGTACTATGAAAAACTGTTTTTT. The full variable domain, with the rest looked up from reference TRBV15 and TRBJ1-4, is DAMVIQNPRYQVTQFGKPVTLSCSQTLNHNVMYWYQQKSSQAPKLLFHYYDKDFNNEADTPDNFQSRRPNTSFCFLDIRSPGLGDTAMYLCATSRGTGGYYEKLFFGSGTQLSVL.

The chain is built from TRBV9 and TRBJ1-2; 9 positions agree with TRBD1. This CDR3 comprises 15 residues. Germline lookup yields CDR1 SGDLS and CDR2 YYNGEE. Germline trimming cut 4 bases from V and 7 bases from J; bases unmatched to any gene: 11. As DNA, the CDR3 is TGTGCCAGCAGCCCAACTCCCTGGGACAGGGTTGGCTACACCTTC. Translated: CASSPTPWDRVGYTF.

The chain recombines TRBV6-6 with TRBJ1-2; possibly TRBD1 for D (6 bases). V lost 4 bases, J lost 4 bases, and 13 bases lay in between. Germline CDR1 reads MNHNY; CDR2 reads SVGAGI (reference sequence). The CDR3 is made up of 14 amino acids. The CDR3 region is CASSSPGQLYGYTF. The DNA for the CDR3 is TGTGCCAGCAGTTCCCCCGGACAGCTCTATGGCTACACCTTC.

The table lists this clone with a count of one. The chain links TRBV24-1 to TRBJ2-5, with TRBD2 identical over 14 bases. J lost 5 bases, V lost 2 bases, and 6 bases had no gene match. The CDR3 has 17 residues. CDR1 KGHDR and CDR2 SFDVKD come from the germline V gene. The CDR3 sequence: CATSDYGLAGGGETQYF. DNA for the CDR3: TGTGCCACCAGTGATTATGGACTAGCGGGGGGCGGGGAGACCCAGTACTTC.

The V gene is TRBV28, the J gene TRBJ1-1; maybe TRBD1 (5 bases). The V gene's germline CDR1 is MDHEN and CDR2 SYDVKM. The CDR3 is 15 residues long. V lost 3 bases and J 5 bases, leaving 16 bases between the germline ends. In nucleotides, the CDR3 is TGTGCCAGCAGTTTCCGGCATGGGGGGGGGACTGAAGCTTTCTTT. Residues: CASSFRHGGGTEAFF. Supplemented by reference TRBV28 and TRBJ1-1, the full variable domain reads DVKVTQSSRYLVKRTGEKVFLECVQDMDHENMFWYRQDPGLGLRLIYFSYDVKMKEKGDIPEGYSVSREKKERFSLILESASTNQTSMYLCASSFRHGGGTEAFFGQGTRLTVV.

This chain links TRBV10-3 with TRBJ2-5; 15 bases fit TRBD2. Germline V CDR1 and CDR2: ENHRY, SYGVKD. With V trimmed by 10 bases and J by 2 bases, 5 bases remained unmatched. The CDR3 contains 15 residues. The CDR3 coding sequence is TGTGCCAGCCGGACTAGCGGGGGGGATCAAGAGACCCAGTACTTC. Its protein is CASRTSGGDQETQYF.

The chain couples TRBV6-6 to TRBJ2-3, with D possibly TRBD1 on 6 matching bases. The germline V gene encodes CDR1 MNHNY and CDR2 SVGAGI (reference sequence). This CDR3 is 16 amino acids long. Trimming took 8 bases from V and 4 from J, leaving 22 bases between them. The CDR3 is CASAETGTWSADTQYF. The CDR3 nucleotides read TGTGCCAGCGCCGAGACCGGGACATGGTCAGCAGATACGCAGTATTTT.

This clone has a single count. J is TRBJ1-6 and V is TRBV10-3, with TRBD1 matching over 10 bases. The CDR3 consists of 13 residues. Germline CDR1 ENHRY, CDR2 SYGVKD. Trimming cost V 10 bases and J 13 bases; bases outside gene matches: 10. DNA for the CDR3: TGTGCCACCCTCGACAGGGGGCGAGGTCCCCTCCACTTT. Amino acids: CATLDRGRGPLHF.

CDR3 in amino acids: CASSPGASGGRETQYF. CDR3 sequence (DNA): TGTGCCAGCAGCCCGGGGGCTAGCGGGGGCCGAGAGACCCAGTACTTC. This rearrangement joins TRBV7-2 to TRBJ2-5, with 10 bases that match TRBD2. The CDR3 loop spans 16 amino acids. Losses at the gene ends were 5 bases for V and 4 bases for J; bases not matched to a gene: 10. Germline V gene data show CDR1 as SGHTA and CDR2 as FQGNSA.

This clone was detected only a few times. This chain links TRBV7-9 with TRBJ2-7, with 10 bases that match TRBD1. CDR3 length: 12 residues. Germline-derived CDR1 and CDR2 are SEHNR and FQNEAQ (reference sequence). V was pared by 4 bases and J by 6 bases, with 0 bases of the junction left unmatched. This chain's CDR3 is CASSWTGGEQYF. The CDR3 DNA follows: TGTGCCAGCAGCTGGACAGGGGGCGAGCAGTACTTC.

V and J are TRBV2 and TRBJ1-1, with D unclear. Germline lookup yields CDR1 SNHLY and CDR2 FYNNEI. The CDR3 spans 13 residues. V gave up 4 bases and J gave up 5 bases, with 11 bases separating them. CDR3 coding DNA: TGTGCCAGCAGTGGTCCGGGGAGTACTGAAGCTTTCTTT. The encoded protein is CASSGPGSTEAFF.

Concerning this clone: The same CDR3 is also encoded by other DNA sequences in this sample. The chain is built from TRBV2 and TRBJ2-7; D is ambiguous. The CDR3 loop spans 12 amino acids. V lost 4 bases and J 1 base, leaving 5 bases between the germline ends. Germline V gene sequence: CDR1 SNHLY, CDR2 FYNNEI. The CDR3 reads CASSASSYEQYF. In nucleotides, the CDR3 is TGTGCCAGCAGTGCCTCGTCCTACGAGCAGTACTTC.

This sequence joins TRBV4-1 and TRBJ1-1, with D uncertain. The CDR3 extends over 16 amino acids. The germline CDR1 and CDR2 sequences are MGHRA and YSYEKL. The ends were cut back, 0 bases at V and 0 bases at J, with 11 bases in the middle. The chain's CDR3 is CASSQDLWEMNTEAFF. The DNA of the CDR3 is TGCGCCAGCAGCCAAGATCTATGGGAGATGAACACTGAAGCTTTCTTT.

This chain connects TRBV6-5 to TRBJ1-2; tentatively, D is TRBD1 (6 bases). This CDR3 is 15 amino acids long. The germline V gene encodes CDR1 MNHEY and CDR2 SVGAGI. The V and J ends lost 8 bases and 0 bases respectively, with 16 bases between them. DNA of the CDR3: TGTGCCAGCTCCTCACAGGGTCGGACTAACTATGGCTACACCTTC. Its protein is CASSSQGRTNYGYTF.

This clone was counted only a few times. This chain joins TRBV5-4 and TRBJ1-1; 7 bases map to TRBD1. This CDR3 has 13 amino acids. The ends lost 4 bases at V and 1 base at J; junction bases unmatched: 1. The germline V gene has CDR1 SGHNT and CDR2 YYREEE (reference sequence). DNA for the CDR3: TGTGCCAGCAGCCGGACAGGGAACACTGAAGCTTTCTTT. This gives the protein CASSRTGNTEAFF.

The CDR3 loop is CASSLNTGDTEAFF. The CDR3 coding sequence is TGTGCCAGCAGCTTAAATACGGGAGACACTGAAGCTTTCTTT. The chain links TRBV7-9 to TRBJ1-1, with no clear D. This CDR3 contains 14 residues. Germline V lookup: CDR1 SEHNR, CDR2 FQNEAQ (reference sequence). With 2 bases removed from V and 3 bases from J, the gap between germline ends came to 10 bases.